The 3 T cell receptor beta chains below come from one sample, sequenced in a study of cytotoxic CD8 clonotypes in ibrutinib-treated CLL. The repertoire was sequenced with immunoSEQ multiplex PCR; TCRdb's copy has only in-frame clones and lacks some. The table lists 130,000 or so clones, roughly 77% of them singletons, with around 30% in the top ten. The input for sequencing was PBMCs, taken after 12 months of ibrutinib treatment. The receptors here all came from a human donor with chronic lymphocytic leukemia.

The chain is built from TRBV4-1 and TRBJ1-2; D is unclear. Deletions cut 0 bases from V and 0 bases from J, with 5 bases between. The CDR3 is 14 residues long. Germline lookup yields CDR1 MGHRA and CDR2 YSYEKL. The CDR3 DNA sequence: TGCGCCAGCAGCCAAGAGCCAGCTAACTATGGCTACACCTTC. Its translation is CASSQEPANYGYTF.

The CDR3 coding sequence is TGTGCCAGCAGCGTGAGGACTAGCGGGAGTCCCTACGAGCAGTACTTC. The encoded protein is CASSVRTSGSPYEQYF. The V call is TRBV9, the J call TRBJ2-7; 13 nucleotides match TRBD2. The germline V gene has CDR1 SGDLS and CDR2 YYNGEE. The V segment lost 2 bases and the J segment 2 bases; nucleotides outside the gene matches: 4. This CDR3 region has 16 residues.

This chain uses TRBV4-1 with TRBJ2-7; either TRBD1 or TRBD2 may supply D (5 bases each). CDR3 length: 17 amino acids. V lost 0 bases, J lost 5 bases, and 20 bases lay in between. Germline lookup yields CDR1 MGHRA and CDR2 YSYEKL. As DNA, the CDR3 is TGCGCCAGCAGCCAAGAAAGTTCTCGGGCAGGGACCAACGAGCAGTACTTC. Protein product: CASSQESSRAGTNEQYF.